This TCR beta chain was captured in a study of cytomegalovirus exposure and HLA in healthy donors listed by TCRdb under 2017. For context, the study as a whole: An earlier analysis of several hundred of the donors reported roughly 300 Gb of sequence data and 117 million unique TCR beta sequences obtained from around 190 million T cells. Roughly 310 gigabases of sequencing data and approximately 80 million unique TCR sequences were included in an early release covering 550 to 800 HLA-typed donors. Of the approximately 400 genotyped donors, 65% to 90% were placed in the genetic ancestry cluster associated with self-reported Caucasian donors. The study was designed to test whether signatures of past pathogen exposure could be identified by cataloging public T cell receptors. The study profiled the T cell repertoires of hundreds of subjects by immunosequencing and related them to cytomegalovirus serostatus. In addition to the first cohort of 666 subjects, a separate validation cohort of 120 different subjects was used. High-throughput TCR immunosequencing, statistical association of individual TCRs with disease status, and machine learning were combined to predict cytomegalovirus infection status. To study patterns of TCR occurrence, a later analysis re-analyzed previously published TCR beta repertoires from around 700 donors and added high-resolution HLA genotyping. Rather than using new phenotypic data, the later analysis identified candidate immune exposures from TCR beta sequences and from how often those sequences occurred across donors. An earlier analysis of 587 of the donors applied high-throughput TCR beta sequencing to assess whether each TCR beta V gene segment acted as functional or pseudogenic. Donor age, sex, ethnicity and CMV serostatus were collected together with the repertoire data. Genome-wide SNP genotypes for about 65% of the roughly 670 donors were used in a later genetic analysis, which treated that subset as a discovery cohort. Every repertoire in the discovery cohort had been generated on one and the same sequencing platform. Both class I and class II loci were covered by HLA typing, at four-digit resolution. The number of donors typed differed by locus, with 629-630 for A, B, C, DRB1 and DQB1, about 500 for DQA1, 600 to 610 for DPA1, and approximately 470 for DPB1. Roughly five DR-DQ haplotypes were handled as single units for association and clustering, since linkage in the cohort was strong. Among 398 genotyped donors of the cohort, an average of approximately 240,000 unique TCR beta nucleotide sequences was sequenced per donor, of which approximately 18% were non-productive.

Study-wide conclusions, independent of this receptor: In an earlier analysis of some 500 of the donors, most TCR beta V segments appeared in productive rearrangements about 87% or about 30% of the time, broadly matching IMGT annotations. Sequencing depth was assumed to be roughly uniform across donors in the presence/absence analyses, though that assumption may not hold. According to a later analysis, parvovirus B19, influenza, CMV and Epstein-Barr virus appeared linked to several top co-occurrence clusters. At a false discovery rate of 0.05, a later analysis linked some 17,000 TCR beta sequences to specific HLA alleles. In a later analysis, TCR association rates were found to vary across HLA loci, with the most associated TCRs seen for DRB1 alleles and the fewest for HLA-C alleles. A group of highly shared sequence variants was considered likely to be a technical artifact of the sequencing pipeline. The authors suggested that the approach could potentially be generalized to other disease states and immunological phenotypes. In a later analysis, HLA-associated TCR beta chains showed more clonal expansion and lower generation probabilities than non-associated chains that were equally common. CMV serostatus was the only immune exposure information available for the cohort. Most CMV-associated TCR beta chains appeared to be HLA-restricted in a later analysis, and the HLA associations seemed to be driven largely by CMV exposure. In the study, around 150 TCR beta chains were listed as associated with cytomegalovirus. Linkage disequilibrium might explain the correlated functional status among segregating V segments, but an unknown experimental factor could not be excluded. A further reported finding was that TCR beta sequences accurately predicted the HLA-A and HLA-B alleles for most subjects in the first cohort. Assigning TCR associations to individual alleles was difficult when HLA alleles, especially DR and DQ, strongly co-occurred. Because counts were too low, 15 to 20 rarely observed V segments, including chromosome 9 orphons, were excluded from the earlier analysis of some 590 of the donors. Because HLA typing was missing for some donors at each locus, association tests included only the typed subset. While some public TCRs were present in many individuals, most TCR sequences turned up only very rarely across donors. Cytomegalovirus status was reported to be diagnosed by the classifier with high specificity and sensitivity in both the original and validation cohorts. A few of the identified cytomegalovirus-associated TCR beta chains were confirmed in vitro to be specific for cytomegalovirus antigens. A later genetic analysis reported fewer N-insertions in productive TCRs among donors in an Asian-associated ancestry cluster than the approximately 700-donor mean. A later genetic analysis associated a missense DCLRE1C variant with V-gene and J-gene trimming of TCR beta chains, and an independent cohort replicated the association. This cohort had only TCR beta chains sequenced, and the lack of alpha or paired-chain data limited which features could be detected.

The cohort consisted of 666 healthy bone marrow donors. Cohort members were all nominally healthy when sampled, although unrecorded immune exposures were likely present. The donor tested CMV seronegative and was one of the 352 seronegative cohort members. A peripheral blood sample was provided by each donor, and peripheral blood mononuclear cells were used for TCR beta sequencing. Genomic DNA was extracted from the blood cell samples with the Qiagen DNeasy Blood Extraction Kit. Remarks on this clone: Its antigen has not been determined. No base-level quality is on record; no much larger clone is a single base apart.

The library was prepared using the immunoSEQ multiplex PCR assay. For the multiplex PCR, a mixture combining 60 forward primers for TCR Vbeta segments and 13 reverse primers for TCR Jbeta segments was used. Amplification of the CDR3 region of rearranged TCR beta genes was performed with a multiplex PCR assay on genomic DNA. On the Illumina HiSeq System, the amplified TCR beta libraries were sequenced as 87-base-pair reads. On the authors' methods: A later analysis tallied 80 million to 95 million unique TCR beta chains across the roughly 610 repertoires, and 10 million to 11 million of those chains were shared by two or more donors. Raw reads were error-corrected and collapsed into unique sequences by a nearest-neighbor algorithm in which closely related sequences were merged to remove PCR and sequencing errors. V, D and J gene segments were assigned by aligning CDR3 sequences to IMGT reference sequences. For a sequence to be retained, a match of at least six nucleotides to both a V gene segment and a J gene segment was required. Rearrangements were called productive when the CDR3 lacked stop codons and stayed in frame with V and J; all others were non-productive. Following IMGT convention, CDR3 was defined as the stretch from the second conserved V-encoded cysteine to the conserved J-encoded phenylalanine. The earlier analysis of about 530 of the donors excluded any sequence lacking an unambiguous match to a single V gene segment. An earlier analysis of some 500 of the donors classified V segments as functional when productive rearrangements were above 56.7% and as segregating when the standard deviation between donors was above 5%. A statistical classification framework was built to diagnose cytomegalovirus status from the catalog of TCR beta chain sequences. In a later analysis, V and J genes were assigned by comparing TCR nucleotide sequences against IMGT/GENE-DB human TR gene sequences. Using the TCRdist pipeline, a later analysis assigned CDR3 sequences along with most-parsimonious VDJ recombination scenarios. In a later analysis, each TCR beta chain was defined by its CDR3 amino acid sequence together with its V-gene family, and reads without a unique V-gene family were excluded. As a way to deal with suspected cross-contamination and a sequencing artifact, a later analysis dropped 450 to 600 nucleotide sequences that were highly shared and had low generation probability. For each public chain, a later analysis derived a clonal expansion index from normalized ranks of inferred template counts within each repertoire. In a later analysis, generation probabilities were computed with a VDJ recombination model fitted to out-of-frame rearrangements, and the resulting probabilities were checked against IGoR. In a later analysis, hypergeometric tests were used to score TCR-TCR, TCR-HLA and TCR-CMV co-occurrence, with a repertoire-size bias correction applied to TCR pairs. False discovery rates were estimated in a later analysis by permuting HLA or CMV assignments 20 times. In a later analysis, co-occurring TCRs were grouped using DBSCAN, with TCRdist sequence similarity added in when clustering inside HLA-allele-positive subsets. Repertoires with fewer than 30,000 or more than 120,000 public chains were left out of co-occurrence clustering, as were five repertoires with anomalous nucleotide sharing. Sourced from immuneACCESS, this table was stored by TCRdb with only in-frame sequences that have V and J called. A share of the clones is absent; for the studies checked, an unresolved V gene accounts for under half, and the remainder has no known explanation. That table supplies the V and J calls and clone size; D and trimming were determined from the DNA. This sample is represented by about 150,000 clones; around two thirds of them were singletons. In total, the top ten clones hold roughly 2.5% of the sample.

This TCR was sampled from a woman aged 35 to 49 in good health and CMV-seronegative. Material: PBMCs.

The CDR3: CASSFPTSGGSGGELFF. The DNA sequence is given as TGTGCCAGCAGTTTCCCGACTAGCGGGGGGTCGGGCGGGGAGCTGTTTTTT. The rearrangement combines TRBV28 with TRBJ2-2; 13 bases in the middle match TRBD2. The CDR3 sequence holds 17 residues, the cysteine and phenylalanine included. Only CDR3 DNA is held: 51 bases, read in frame from base 1. Unmatched junction bases come to 8, with V trimmed by 3 bases and J by 7 bases. CDR1 and CDR2 are drawn from the germline V gene: MDHEN, SYDVKM.